This T cell receptor (beta chain) was observed in a study of response to subunit inactivated influenza vaccine. Study findings and constraints: The authors suggested that every seasonal influenza vaccination recruits few new T cells.

On this clonotype: Its antigen is not identified.

TCRdb itself ran the RT-PCR reads through MiXCR, one entry per CDR3 protein. Counted here are hundreds of thousands of distinct CDR3 sequences, over 10% occurring once; the ten biggest clones make up under 15%. The receptor was isolated from a man aged 50-60 years who received an inactivated influenza vaccine. Source: PBMCs from blood, taken 45 days after vaccination.

CDR3 DNA: TGCAGTGCTAAGATGACAGCTCTAGGTGAAAAACTGTTTTTT. Translated, it gives CSAKMTALGEKLFF. The chain joins TRBV20-1 to TRBJ1-4; possibly TRBD1 for D (5 bases). Germline assignment: CDR1 DFQATT and CDR2 SNEGSKA (reference sequence). V was cut by 4 bases and J by 7 bases, with 16 bases left in between. The CDR3 sequence is 14 residues long.